The present T cell receptor (beta chain) was sequenced within a study of shared clonotypes between healthy human individuals. Study results and limitations: Non-shared clonotypes had lower generation probabilities than those shared by all four donors.

A note on this clone: Its specificity is unknown. The sample holds other DNA sequences that translate to the same CDR3.

Sorted subsets were amplified in replicate PCRs using 200 ng DNA, around 30,000 T cell genomes. Assay used: immunoSEQ multiplex PCR; TCRdb lists only in-frame clones, some missing. The sample yields under 1,100,000 clones, about 74% seen once. The germline V gene encodes CDR1 KGHSH and CDR2 LQKENI. Trimming pared 6 bases from V and 2 bases from J, leaving 5 bases between. The CDR3 sequence is 11 residues long. This chain links TRBV18 with TRBJ2-7; D not resolved. The sequencing input was memory CD4+ T cells sorted from blood. Subset meaning: CD45RA-negative fraction. The receptor comes from a man between 18 and 35 years old in good health. The CDR3 DNA is TGTGCCAGCTCGCCAGCCTACGAGCAGTACTTC. This gives the protein CASSPAYEQYF.